This TCR beta chain is drawn from a study of T-cell memory formation after mild COVID-19. General study findings and limits: Confirmation of SARS-CoV-2 specificity was lacking for second-wave clones peaking day 37. Pre-infection memory already had some responding clones, implying cross-reactive memory joined. Contracting clones localized mainly to CM and EM when CD4+ and mainly to EMRA when CD8+.

TCRdb independently ran MiXCR on the 5' RACE reads; one entry per CDR3 protein. The sample consists of some 120,000 distinct CDR3 sequences, roughly 6.2% of them appearing once. Germline V CDR1 and CDR2: ENHRY, SYGVKD. With V trimmed by 4 bases and J by 0 bases, 3 bases remained unmatched. CDR3 length: 15 amino acids. This clonotype was observed a handful of times. As yet, its antigen is unknown. The sequence was obtained from an adult woman who had mild COVID-19 (a few samples of this study predate the infection). Cell type and time point are not known. Sequencing was carried out using PBMCs or a T cell subset sorted from them (not recorded which). The genes are TRBV10-3 and TRBJ1-5, with 7 positions matching TRBD1. The DNA for the CDR3 is TGTGCCATCAGTGCGGGGGACAGTAGCAATCAGCCCCAGCATTTT. It is translated as CAISAGDSSNQPQHF.